The 32 T cell receptor beta chains reported below all come from one sample, sequenced in a study of identical twins listed by TCRdb under 2016. The method behind the library was 5' RACE. Sequencing was performed on an Illumina HiSeq 2000. TCRdb took the public reads, trimmed them with fastp at Q25, ran MiXCR for clone calling and kept in-frame beta chains. Rows are combined by CDR3 protein, so each entry shows the most common genes and DNA. Across this sample there are some 500,000 distinct CDR3 sequences, with 9.6% seen only once. Around 3.2% of the sample is taken by the ten largest. The sample was also reused in another study, on yellow fever vaccine responses in identical twins.

Sequenced: PBMCs. Receptor source: a woman aged 18-29 years in good health.

This clonotype has a handful of counts. The rearrangement links TRBV2 to TRBJ2-2; D is ambiguous. From germline, CDR1 is SNHLY and CDR2 FYNNEI. The V gene lost 2 bases and the J gene lost 4 bases, with 5 bases spanning the gap. There are 13 residues in the CDR3. CDR3 coding DNA: TGTGCCAGCAGTGAAACAGCCACCGGGGAGCTGTTTTTT. Translated: CASSETATGELFF.

V gene TRBV9 combines with J gene TRBJ2-5; no clear D gene. CDR1 and CDR2 from the germline V gene are SGDLS and YYNGEE. Trimming shortened V by 0 bases and J by 1 base, and 10 bases separated the two germline ends. This CDR3 has 15 residues. CDR3 nucleotides: TGTGCCAGCAGCGTAGATGTGGACCTCCAAGAGACCCAGTACTTC. Its translation is CASSVDVDLQETQYF.

This clonotype has at least ten counts. This chain connects TRBV7-9 to TRBJ1-4, with no clear D. The CDR3 covers 14 residues. In germline, CDR1 is SEHNR, CDR2 FQNEAQ (reference sequence). V was trimmed by 3 bases and J by 2 bases, leaving 7 bases between them. CDR3 sequence: CASSFSGTNEKLFF. As DNA, the CDR3 is TGTGCCAGCAGCTTTTCTGGGACTAATGAAAAACTGTTTTTT.

This clonotype was seen more than once but under ten times. V usage is TRBV5-1 and J usage is TRBJ2-2; D not resolved. Trimming left V 6 bases short and J 5 bases short, with 11 bases between. CDR3 length: 13 amino acids. CDR1 and CDR2 (germline): SGHRS, YFSETQ. The CDR3 sequence is CASKLGLTGELFF. CDR3 DNA sequence: TGCGCCAGCAAGCTGGGTCTTACCGGGGAGCTGTTTTTT.

This clonotype appeared many times. This CDR3 is CASSPGTSGGDTQYF. The DNA of the CDR3 is TGTGCCAGCAGCCCGGGGACTAGCGGGGGAGATACGCAGTATTTT. The chain joins TRBV7-2 to TRBJ2-3; TRBD2 aligns across 14 bases. Germline CDR1 and CDR2: SGHTA and FQGNSA. J lost 5 bases, V lost 5 bases, and 3 bases had no gene match. CDR3 size: 15 residues.

The V call is TRBV7-3, the J call TRBJ2-7, with unresolved D. Germline V CDR1 and CDR2: SGHTA, FQGTGA. The CDR3 runs 13 residues. The germline V and J ends were trimmed by 2 bases and 5 bases, with 10 bases remaining between them. The CDR3 is CASSLSGNHEQYF. CDR3 bases: TGTGCCAGCAGCTTATCTGGGAACCACGAGCAGTACTTC.

This clonotype showed up many times. This chain connects TRBV28 to TRBJ2-5; tentatively, D is TRBD1 (6 bases). Deletions cut 4 bases from V and 1 base from J, with 19 bases between. The length of the CDR3 is 17 residues. Germline CDR1 is MDHEN and CDR2 is SYDVKM. Written as DNA, the CDR3 is TGTGCCAGCAGTTCTCGAGGACTCGGACAGTTCCAAGAGACCCAGTACTTC. It yields the protein CASSSRGLGQFQETQYF.

In this sample, this clonotype turned up a few times. The chain joins TRBV4-1 to TRBJ2-1; 11 bases line up with TRBD2. This CDR3 spans 15 amino acids. Losses at the gene ends were 3 bases for V and 8 bases for J; bases not matched to a gene: 6. Looked up from germline, CDR1 is MGHRA and CDR2 is YSYEKL. CDR3 amino acids: CASSQRALAGDEQFF. The DNA of the CDR3 is TGCGCCAGCAGCCAGAGAGCACTAGCGGGGGATGAGCAGTTCTTC.

The table lists this clonotype with a few counts. This chain connects TRBV14 to TRBJ1-1; TRBD1 matches at 10 bases. CDR3 size: 15 residues. From germline, CDR1 is SGHDN and CDR2 FVKESK. J was trimmed by 1 base and V by 4 bases; bases with no gene match: 3. CDR3 bases: TGTGCCAGCAGCCCGTGGACAGGGGGGAACACTGAAGCTTTCTTT. This encodes CASSPWTGGNTEAFF. The full variable domain, with the rest looked up from reference TRBV14 and TRBJ1-1, is EAGVTQFPSHSVIEKGQTVTLRCDPISGHDNLYWYRRVMGKEIKFLLHFVKESKQDESGMPNNRFLAERTGGTYSTLKVQPAELEDSGVYFCASSPWTGGNTEAFFGQGTRLTVV.

This clonotype has a count of ten or more. The rearrangement uses TRBV20-1 and TRBJ1-6; D unresolved. Germline V lookup: CDR1 DFQATT, CDR2 SNEGSKA (reference sequence). CDR3 length: 14 amino acids. V was shortened by 5 bases and J by 7 bases, with 15 bases between the two germline ends. The CDR3 here is CSAGRTDRNSPLHF. The CDR3 region has the DNA TGCAGTGCTGGGAGGACGGACCGAAATTCACCCCTCCACTTT.

This clonotype was seen more than once but under ten times. The rearrangement links TRBV7-2 to TRBJ2-1; D ambiguous. The V end was cut by 1 base, the J end by 4 bases, with 11 bases between. Germline V gene lookup returns CDR1 SGHTA and CDR2 FQGNSA. The CDR3 loop spans 15 amino acids. CDR3 nucleotides: TGTGCCAGCAGCTTAGATATGGGCAGTTACAATGAGCAGTTCTTC. Translated: CASSLDMGSYNEQFF.

This clonotype was seen many times. This rearrangement joins TRBV6-2 or TRBV6-3 to TRBJ2-1; D remains ambiguous. CDR1 and CDR2 from the germline V gene are MNHEY and SVGEGT. This CDR3 is 15 amino acids long. Trimming took off 1 base at V and 0 bases at J, with 7 bases between the two ends. The CDR3 here is CASSYLRSSYNEQFF. The CDR3 bases are TGTGCCAGCAGTTACTTGCGGAGCTCCTACAATGAGCAGTTCTTC.

In its sample, this clonotype was seen many times. The CDR3 DNA follows: TGCGCCAGCAGCCAAGAATCCAGCGTCTACGAGCAGTACTTC. It specifies CASSQESSVYEQYF. The V gene is TRBV4-1, the J gene TRBJ2-7; D ambiguous. CDR3 length: 14 residues. Germline-derived CDR1 and CDR2 are MGHRA and YSYEKL. Trimming took 0 bases from V and 3 from J, leaving 9 bases between them.

This clonotype has only a few counts. The chain has TRBV3-1 and TRBJ2-3; D is perhaps TRBD1 or TRBD2 (6 bases each). V was shortened by 0 bases and J by 2 bases, with 12 bases between the two germline ends. Germline CDR1 and CDR2: LGHDT and YNNKEL (reference sequence). The CDR3 totals 16 residues. The CDR3 loop is CASSQDGGRPTDTQYF. The CDR3 DNA is TGTGCCAGCAGCCAAGATGGGGGGCGACCCACAGATACGCAGTATTTT.

This clonotype was detected a few times. The chain combines TRBV28 with TRBJ1-1; a possible D gene is TRBD1 (5 bases). V was trimmed by 4 bases and J by 6 bases, leaving 15 bases between them. Per germline, CDR1 MDHEN and CDR2 SYDVKM. The CDR3 consists of 14 residues. The CDR3 nucleotides read TGTGCCAGCAGTTCGGCTACAGGATGGGCTGAAGCTTTCTTT. It codes for CASSSATGWAEAFF.

Only a few counts were recorded for this clonotype. The chain has TRBV6-5 and TRBJ2-4; 7 bases are shared with TRBD1. CDR3 length: 17 residues. With 2 bases clipped from V and 4 bases from J, the junction kept 11 bases outside the gene matches. In germline, CDR1 is MNHEY, CDR2 SVGAGI. CDR3 nucleotide sequence: TGTGCCAGCAGTTACACCACACCAACAGGGGCGAAAAACATTCAGTACTTC. This translates into CASSYTTPTGAKNIQYF.

This clonotype occurred many times. This chain connects TRBV30 to TRBJ2-5; a weak D match, TRBD1 (8 bases). The CDR3 extends over 14 amino acids. The germline gives CDR1 GTSNPN, CDR2 SVGIG (reference sequence). Trimming took off 3 bases at V and 4 bases at J, with 15 bases between the two ends. The CDR3 DNA reads TGTGCCTGGAGGCCCAACAGGGGGGGAGAGACCCAGTACTTC. It encodes CAWRPNRGGETQYF.

This clonotype was recorded many times. The chain carries TRBV7-4 and TRBJ2-3; TRBD1 is a possible D gene (6 bases). CDR1 is SGHVT and CDR2 is SQSDAQ in the germline V gene. The CDR3 has 16 amino acids. V was shortened by 2 bases and J by 2 bases, with 14 bases between the two germline ends. The CDR3: CASSLNWDNLTDTQYF. The CDR3 DNA reads as TGTGCCAGCAGCTTAAACTGGGACAACCTCACAGATACGCAGTATTTT.

This clonotype was recorded many times. The V and J genes are TRBV5-1 and TRBJ2-3; D is tentatively TRBD1 or TRBD2 (6 bases each). Germline V gives CDR1 SGHRS, CDR2 YFSETQ. V shed 0 bases and J shed 2 bases, with 13 bases lying between them. The CDR3 loop spans 16 amino acids. The DNA for the CDR3 is TGCGCCAGCAGCTTGGTTGTCGGGGGCCTCACAGATACGCAGTATTTT. Translation gives CASSLVVGGLTDTQYF.

In its sample, this clonotype was seen many times. J is TRBJ2-2 and V is TRBV29-1; D perhaps matches TRBD2 (5 bases). Germline assignment: CDR1 SQVTM and CDR2 ANQGSEA. The CDR3 is 13 amino acids. V was cut by 2 bases and J by 7 bases, with 11 bases left in between. CDR3 amino acids: CSVEFSGSGELFF. The CDR3 region has the DNA TGCAGCGTTGAATTCAGTGGGAGCGGGGAGCTGTTTTTT.

The sample holds a few counts of this clonotype. This sequence joins TRBV7-3 and TRBJ1-2; 7 bases fit TRBD1. The CDR3 runs to 14 residues. Trimming at V came to 0 bases and at J to 8 bases, leaving 6 bases not matched to a gene. Germline V CDR1 and CDR2: SGHTA, FQGTGA. CDR3 region: CASSLTGGQSGYTF. In nucleotides, the CDR3 is TGTGCCAGCAGCTTAACCGGGGGACAGTCGGGCTACACCTTC.

This clonotype was picked up many times. The V and J genes are TRBV5-5 and TRBJ2-5; D might be TRBD2 (6 bases). The ends were cut back, 3 bases at V and 5 bases at J, with 17 bases in the middle. CDR3 size: 15 residues. In germline, CDR1 is SGHKS, CDR2 YYEKEE (reference sequence). The CDR3 reads CASSSRRPTRETQYF. CDR3 coding DNA: TGTGCCAGCAGCTCCCGGAGACCGACTAGGGAGACCCAGTACTTC.

This clonotype was detected a few times. This rearrangement joins TRBV12-3 or TRBV12-4 to TRBJ2-3; D ambiguous. V was trimmed by 5 bases and J by 8 bases, leaving 14 bases between them. The CDR3 has 13 residues. CDR3 bases: TGTGCCAGCAGTCCAGACGCGAGGAGTACGCAGTATTTT. Translating gives CASSPDARSTQYF.

In its sample, this clonotype was seen many times. V usage is TRBV12-3 or TRBV12-4 and J usage is TRBJ2-7; 7 bases match TRBD2. The trim removed 6 bases at V and 10 bases at J, leaving 12 bases unmatched. CDR3 length: 13 residues. CDR3 in DNA: TGTGCCAGCAGGGCCCTTGGGGCGGGAGCACAGTACTTC. Its translation: CASRALGAGAQYF.

The J gene is TRBJ1-5, the V gene TRBV12-3 or TRBV12-4; TRBD1 is a possible D gene (5 bases). V was clipped by 3 bases and J by 14 bases, with 11 bases between them. The CDR3 runs to 11 residues. The CDR3 sequence: CASSFGGYEHF. The CDR3 DNA reads TGTGCCAGCAGTTTCGGGGGATACGAGCATTTT.

This clonotype was detected a few times. CDR3 DNA sequence: TGTGCCAGCAGTCTCCGGATGCCGTCCTACGAGCAGTACTTC. Its translation is CASSLRMPSYEQYF. The chain joins TRBV6-1 to TRBJ2-7; D is unresolved. Germline CDR1 MNHNS, CDR2 SASEGT. Trimming removed 5 bases at V and 1 base at J, with 12 bases between. The CDR3 sequence is 14 residues long.

This clonotype was seen repeatedly, ten times or more. J is TRBJ1-1 and V is TRBV6-1; TRBD1 might be the D (5 bases). The CDR3 consists of 14 residues. CDR1 and CDR2 (germline): MNHNS, SASEGT. V lost 6 bases and J 4 bases, leaving 15 bases between the germline ends. This CDR3 reads CASSRGLGATEAFF. In DNA, the CDR3 is TGTGCCAGCAGCCGGGGACTTGGGGCCACTGAAGCTTTCTTT.

This clonotype was found a few times. V is TRBV30 and J is TRBJ1-2; D is ambiguous. CDR3 length: 16 residues. Germline V gene data show CDR1 as GTSNPN and CDR2 as SVGIG (reference sequence). Between the trimmed V and J ends, which lost 4 bases and 5 bases, there was a span of 23 bases. For the CDR3, the DNA is TGTGCCTGGAATCCCCCATCCCCCAGGAAAGGTTATGGCTACACCTTC. As protein: CAWNPPSPRKGYGYTF.

This clonotype was observed a few times. The chain couples TRBV4-1 to TRBJ2-4; D possibly corresponds to TRBD2 (5 bases). Deletions cut 1 base from V and 3 bases from J, with 10 bases between. The V gene's germline CDR1 is MGHRA and CDR2 YSYEKL. The CDR3 has 15 residues. CDR3 bases: TGCGCCAGCAGCCAAGTGGAGGATGGCAAAAACATTCAGTACTTC. It encodes CASSQVEDGKNIQYF.

This sequence joins TRBV7-2 and TRBJ2-5, with 7 bases identical to TRBD1. Germline V gene sequence: CDR1 SGHTA, CDR2 FQGNSA. V lost 4 bases to trimming and J lost 7 bases; unmatched junction nucleotides: 9. This CDR3 region has 14 residues. CDR3 amino acids: CASSSGQAVGTQYF. The CDR3 DNA reads as TGTGCCAGCAGCTCTGGACAGGCGGTGGGGACCCAGTACTTC.

The chain employs TRBV11-3 and TRBJ1-1; D is possibly TRBD1 (5 bases). The CDR3 has 13 amino acids. CDR1 and CDR2 from the germline V gene are SGHNT and YENEEA. The V and J ends lost 8 bases and 1 base respectively, with 11 bases between them. The CDR3 nucleotides are TGTGCCAGCCAGGGAAACAGGAACACTGAAGCTTTCTTT. This translates into CASQGNRNTEAFF.

This clonotype was recorded a few times. The V gene is TRBV7-6, the J gene TRBJ2-3; D may be TRBD2 (6 bases). There are 16 residues in the CDR3. The V end was cut by 5 bases, the J end by 4 bases, with 19 bases between. Germline values: CDR1 SGHVS, CDR2 FNYEAQ. The CDR3 protein is CASSQSRGSPADTQYF. CDR3 DNA sequence: TGTGCCAGCAGCCAATCCCGGGGGAGCCCCGCAGATACGCAGTATTTT.